A selection of T cell receptor beta chains follows, all from one sample in a study of CD8 T cells in ankylosing spondylitis. TCRdb re-called the 5' RACE reads through MiXCR, storing one row per CDR3 protein. The sample holds fewer than 550,000 distinct CDR3 sequences, under 5.5% seen once. Material: blood, either unsorted or a sorted T cell fraction (not recorded which). These receptors came from a male donor with ankylosing spondylitis. CDR3s include the opening cysteine and the closing phenylalanine or tryptophan. Each record gives: CDR3 DNA, CDR3 protein, V gene, D gene, clone size, J gene. The D gene is left open where the match is weak. Size is stated for part of the rows, as once, few or many counts, or as a class when the clone is expanded.

cdr3_nt: TGCGCCAGCAGCCAGATCGACAGAGGACCCAATGAGCAGTTCTTC
cdr3_aa: CASSQIDRGPNEQFF
v_call: TRBV4-3
d_call: -
clone_size: many
j_call: TRBJ2-1

cdr3_nt: TGTGCCAGCTCACCCGAGGCCGACTATGGCTACACCTTC
cdr3_aa: CASSPEADYGYTF
v_call: TRBV18
d_call: -
clone_size: many
j_call: TRBJ1-2

cdr3_nt: TGTGCCAGCAGTTTAGGGACAAGGCACGAGCAGTACTTC
cdr3_aa: CASSLGTRHEQYF
v_call: TRBV12-3/TRBV12-4
d_call: -
clone_size: -
j_call: TRBJ2-7

cdr3_nt: TGCAGCGTTGAGGGGAGCGGGAGTACCTACAATGAGCAGTTCTTC
cdr3_aa: CSVEGSGSTYNEQFF
v_call: TRBV29-1
d_call: TRBD2
clone_size: many
j_call: TRBJ2-1

cdr3_nt: TGCAGCGTTGCTCAGCGGGGGGACACCGGGGAGCTGTTTTTT
cdr3_aa: CSVAQRGDTGELFF
v_call: TRBV29-1
d_call: TRBD2
clone_size: many
j_call: TRBJ2-2

cdr3_nt: TGTGCCAGCAGCGAAGGATGGAAGCAGTATTTT
cdr3_aa: CASSEGWKQYF
v_call: TRBV2
d_call: -
clone_size: few
j_call: TRBJ2-3

cdr3_nt: TGTGCCAGCAGTTTGGTCAGGGCCGGGCGGGGAGCCAAAAACATTCAGTACTTC
cdr3_aa: CASSLVRAGRGAKNIQYF
v_call: TRBV28
d_call: -
clone_size: many
j_call: TRBJ2-4

cdr3_nt: TGTGCCAGTTCAGGCGGCTCTGGGGGAGAGACCCAGTACTTC
cdr3_aa: CASSGGSGGETQYF
v_call: TRBV24-1
d_call: -
clone_size: -
j_call: TRBJ2-5

cdr3_nt: TGTGCCACCAGCAGAGAGGGGGGACGGACGAACACTGAAGCTTTCTTT
cdr3_aa: CATSREGGRTNTEAFF
v_call: TRBV15
d_call: -
clone_size: many
j_call: TRBJ1-1

cdr3_nt: TGCAGTGCTCTAACACCGTACCAAGAGACCCAGTACTTC
cdr3_aa: CSALTPYQETQYF
v_call: TRBV20-1
d_call: -
clone_size: many
j_call: TRBJ2-5